This TCR beta chain was recovered during a study of shared clonotypes between healthy human individuals. General study findings and limits: Only blood was sampled; tissue repertoires likely differ. Non-shared clonotypes had lower generation probabilities than those shared by all four donors.

The germline V gene encodes CDR1 SGDLS and CDR2 YYNGEE. V dropped 0 bases and J dropped 4; count of bases not matched to a gene: 6. The CDR3 runs 16 residues. With respect to this clone: What it recognizes is unknown.

The naive CD8 population came from CD45RO-negative cells selected for CCR7, without terminally differentiated effector memory CD45RA+ cells. Researchers ran the assay at a deep level. The table came from immunoSEQ multiplex PCR; TCRdb's copy has only in-frame clones and leaves some out. The sample consists of some 2 million clones, less than 95% of them appearing once. The gene calls are TRBV9 and TRBJ1-3; 8 nucleotides align to TRBD1. This receptor was identified in a man younger than 35 in good health. The sample comprised naive CD8+ T cells sorted from blood. CDR3: CASSVAQGASGNTIYF. The DNA of the CDR3 is TGTGCCAGCAGCGTAGCCCAGGGGGCTTCAGGAAACACCATATATTTT.